This is a list of T cell receptor beta chains from one sample in a study of blood T cell repertoires in COVID-19. The data were produced by immunoSEQ multiplex PCR, yet TCRdb's version contains in-frame clones alone and is incomplete. Of roughly 80,000 clones in the sample, around 83% were seen once. The sequencing sample was made of peripheral blood. Receptors originate from a human donor in a cohort sampled during active COVID-19. CDR3s include the opening cysteine and the closing phenylalanine or tryptophan. D genes are given only for firm matches. For some rows the clone size is stated as once, few or many, or as a class when expanded; others skip it.

TRBV2	few	NA	TRBJ2-3	TGTGCCAGCAGTGGGGGAGCTAGGGTGCCTAGCACAGATACGCAGTATTTT	CASSGGARVPSTDTQYF
TRBV18	NA	TRBD2	TRBJ2-3	TGTGCCAGCTCACCACGGCCTAGCGGAAGCACAGATACGCAGTATTTT	CASSPRPSGSTDTQYF
TRBV9	NA	TRBD1	TRBJ2-2	TGTGCCAGCAGCGTAGTAGGGACAGGGCTCATCGGGGAGCTGTTTTTT	CASSVVGTGLIGELFF
TRBV18	NA	TRBD1	TRBJ1-6	TGTGCCAGCTCAGAGCGACAGGGGAGGACCTATAATTCACCCCTCCACTTT	CASSERQGRTYNSPLHF
TRBV27	NA	TRBD2	TRBJ2-3	TGTGCCAGCAGTTTATTTCAGAGCGGGAGGGGCACAGATACGCAGTATTTT	CASSLFQSGRGTDTQYF
TRBV11-2	NA	TRBD1	TRBJ2-7	TGTGCCAGCAGCTTAGGGACAGGGGCCTACGAGCAGTACTTC	CASSLGTGAYEQYF
TRBV18	NA	TRBD1	TRBJ2-1	TGTGCCAGCTCACCAGGGACAGGGGGCATCTACAATGAGCAGTTCTTC	CASSPGTGGIYNEQFF
TRBV7-9	NA	NA	TRBJ2-5	TGTGCCAGCAGCTCCCTTCAGGGCAGAAAAGAGACCCAGTACTTC	CASSSLQGRKETQYF
TRBV5-4	NA	TRBD2	TRBJ2-4	TGTGCCAGCTCCCCCGGGGGGGGCTCGCCCAAAAACATTCAGTACTTC	CASSPGGGSPKNIQYF
TRBV6-1	NA	TRBD1	TRBJ2-7	TGTGCCAGCAGTGCCACCGGGACAGGGGTTAGTCGGGACGAGCAGTACTTC	CASSATGTGVSRDEQYF
TRBV7-3	NA	TRBD2	TRBJ2-1	TGTGCCAGCAGCCCAAGGCAGGGCGCTCAGCGGGGGGGCCTATATAATGAGCAGTTCTTC	CASSPRQGAQRGGLYNEQFF
TRBV28	NA	NA	TRBJ1-5	TGTGCCAGCAGTACGGGGGTGATCGGCAATCAGCCCCAGCATTTT	CASSTGVIGNQPQHF
TRBV6-4	once	NA	TRBJ2-2	TGTGCCAGCAGTGGCGAGGAGAACACCGGGGAGCTGTTTTTT	CASSGEENTGELFF
TRBV4-2	NA	TRBD1	TRBJ1-6	TGTGCCAGCAGCCGAGATCTACAGGGGGTCTCAGGTTCACCCCTCCACTTT	CASSRDLQGVSGSPLHF
TRBV7-2	NA	NA	TRBJ1-5	TGTGCCAGCAGCTTAACACAGGGTAGCAATCAGCCCCAGCATTTT	CASSLTQGSNQPQHF
TRBV5-1	NA	NA	TRBJ1-1	TGCGCCAGCAGCTTGAACCTAAACACTGAAGCTTTCTTT	CASSLNLNTEAFF
TRBV7-9	NA	NA	TRBJ2-7	TGTGCCAGCAGCTTTACAGCGGGTGAGCAGTACTTC	CASSFTAGEQYF